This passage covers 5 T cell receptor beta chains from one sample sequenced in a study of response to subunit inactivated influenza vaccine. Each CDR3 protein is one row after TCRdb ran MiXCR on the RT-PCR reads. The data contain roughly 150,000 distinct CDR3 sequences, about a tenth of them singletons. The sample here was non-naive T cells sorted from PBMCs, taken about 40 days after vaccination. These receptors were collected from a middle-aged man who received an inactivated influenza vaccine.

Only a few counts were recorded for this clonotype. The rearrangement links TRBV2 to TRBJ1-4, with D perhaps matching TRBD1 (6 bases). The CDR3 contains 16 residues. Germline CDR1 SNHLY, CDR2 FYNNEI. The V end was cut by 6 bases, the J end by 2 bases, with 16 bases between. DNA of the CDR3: TGTGCCAGCAGCCAAAGGGGGTCGGGCACTAATGAAAAACTGTTTTTT. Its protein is CASSQRGSGTNEKLFF. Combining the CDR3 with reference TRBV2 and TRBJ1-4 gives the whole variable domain EPEVTQTPSHQVTQMGQEVILRCVPISNHLYFYWYRQILGQKVEFLVSFYNNEISEKSEIFDDQFSVERPDGSNFTLKIRSTKLEDSAMYFCASSQRGSGTNEKLFFGSGTQLSVL.

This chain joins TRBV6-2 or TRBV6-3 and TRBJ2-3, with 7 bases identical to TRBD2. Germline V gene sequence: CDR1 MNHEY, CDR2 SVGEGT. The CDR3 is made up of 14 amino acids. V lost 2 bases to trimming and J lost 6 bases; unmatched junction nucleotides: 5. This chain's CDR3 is CASSYGSGSDTQYF. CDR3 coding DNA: TGTGCCAGCAGTTACGGTAGCGGGTCGGATACGCAGTATTTT.

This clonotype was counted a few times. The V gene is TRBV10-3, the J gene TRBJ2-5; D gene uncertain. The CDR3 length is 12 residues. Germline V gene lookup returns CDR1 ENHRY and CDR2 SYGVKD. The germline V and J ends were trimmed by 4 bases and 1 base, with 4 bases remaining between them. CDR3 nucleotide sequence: TGTGCCATCAGTGTGGGCCAAGAGACCCAGTACTTC. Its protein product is CAISVGQETQYF.

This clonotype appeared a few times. Here the CDR3 reads CASSQGVEGATYEQYF. The CDR3 nucleotides are TGTGCCAGCAGCCAAGGGGTTGAGGGGGCGACCTACGAGCAGTACTTC. The chain uses TRBV4-2 and TRBJ2-7; 7 bases agree with TRBD1. Germline V gene sequence: CDR1 LGHNA, CDR2 YNFKEQ. V was clipped by 1 base and J by 2 bases; unmatched bases: 8. CDR3 length: 16 amino acids.

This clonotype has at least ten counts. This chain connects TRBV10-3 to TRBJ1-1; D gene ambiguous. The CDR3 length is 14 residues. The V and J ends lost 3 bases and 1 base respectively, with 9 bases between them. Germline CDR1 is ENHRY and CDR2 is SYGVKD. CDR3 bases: TGTGCCATCAGTGACGAGCGGGCGAACACTGAAGCTTTCTTT. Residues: CAISDERANTEAFF.